This T cell receptor (beta chain) derives from a study of T-cell reconstitution after alpha-beta-depleted transplantation in children. General observations from the study: Most T-cell counts and diversity one year after the transplant came from T cells that were newly produced. The study reportedly traced alpha-beta T cells about two months after transplant to several hundred expanded graft clones. Surviving recipient T cells and thymic progenitors underlay high day-60 TCRbeta diversity in some patients.

Molecular barcoding with unique molecular identifiers was used for the TCRbeta library. MiXCR, applied by TCRdb to the PCR reads, yields one record per CDR3 protein. The data contain about 300,000 distinct CDR3 sequences, 6% to 10% of them singletons. In this sample, this clonotype turned up many times. Its antigen remains unidentified. Trimming cost V 6 bases and J 5 bases, with 13 bases left between them. The CDR3 has 12 amino acids. CDR1 is SQVTM and CDR2 is ANQGSEA in the germline V gene. This clonotype originated in a female patient aged 2-15 years who had a stem cell transplant for Fanconi anemia, so the T cells may come from the graft donor. The chain uses TRBV29-1 and TRBJ1-2, with D possibly being TRBD1 (5 bases). The source was peripheral blood, collected 360 days after TCRalphabeta/CD19-depleted stem cell transplant. The CDR3 bases are TGCAGCGTCTGGGGTACAGGATATGGCTACACCTTC. Encoded protein: CSVWGTGYGYTF.